One sample yielded the 23 T cell receptor beta chains listed below, sequenced in a study of T-cell reconstitution after alpha-beta-depleted transplantation in children (dated by TCRdb to about 2016). The treatment or condition tag for this specimen amounts to: allogeneic hematopoietic cell transplantation with graft depleted of TCRalphabeta T cells and CD19 B cells. Library preparation was by PCR. TCRdb shows the sequencer as Illumina HiSeq 2500. TCR library preparation used molecular barcoding, with unique molecular identifiers applied to normalize quantification of the TCRbeta repertoire. TCRdb reran the public reads through fastp at Q25 and MiXCR, keeping productive beta chains. Rows with a matching CDR3 protein are joined into one entry that keeps the most common DNA and genes. Within this sample are some 600,000 distinct CDR3 sequences, with 10% to 15% of them counted one time only. The top ten clones comprise 2.2% of the sample.

The sequenced sample was PBMCs, mostly from graft donor cells, obtained 360 days after TCRalphabeta/CD19-depleted stem cell transplant. These receptors originate from a male patient younger than 18 who had a stem cell transplant for acute myeloid leukemia, so the T cells may come from the graft donor.

V gene TRBV3-1 combines with J gene TRBJ2-7; D remains ambiguous. The CDR3 totals 14 residues. Trimming took 1 base from V and 2 from J, leaving 9 bases between them. Germline CDR1 reads LGHDT; CDR2 reads YNNKEL (reference sequence). DNA for the CDR3: TGTGCCAGCAGCCAAGTGACCGGCACCTACGAGCAGTACTTC. This encodes CASSQVTGTYEQYF.

The chain links TRBV11-3 to TRBJ2-7; maybe TRBD2 (5 bases). The CDR3 is 16 residues long. Trimming stripped 5 bases from V and 0 bases from J, with 17 bases between. Per germline, CDR1 SGHNT and CDR2 YENEEA. The DNA for the CDR3 is TGTGCCAGCAGCGCCCAGAGTGGAGGAGGCTCCTACGAGCAGTACTTC. Protein: CASSAQSGGGSYEQYF. The full variable domain, completed using reference TRBV11-3 and TRBJ2-7, is EAGVVQSPRYKIIEKKQPVAFWCNPISGHNTLYWYLQNLGQGPELLIRYENEEAVDDSQLPKDRFSAERLKGVDSTLKIQPAELGDSAVYLCASSAQSGGGSYEQYFGPGTRLTVT.

This chain joins TRBV19 and TRBJ2-7, with 8 positions matching TRBD1. V lost 2 bases and J lost 4; bases outside the gene matches: 10. The CDR3 runs to 16 residues. The germline gives CDR1 LNHDA, CDR2 SQIVND (reference sequence). The CDR3 sequence: CASSIMPAGGYYEQYF. The CDR3 region has the DNA TGTGCCAGTAGTATAATGCCCGCAGGGGGCTATTACGAGCAGTACTTC. The variable domain in full, completed from reference TRBV19 and TRBJ2-7, reads DGGITQSPKYLFRKEGQNVTLSCEQNLNHDAMYWYRQDPGQGLRLIYYSQIVNDFQKGDIAEGYSVSREKKESFPLTVTSAQKNPTAFYLCASSIMPAGGYYEQYFGPGTRLTVT.

The V call is TRBV7-9, the J call TRBJ1-2; tentatively, D is TRBD1 (5 bases). There are 18 residues in the CDR3. The ends were cut back, 4 bases at V and 4 bases at J, with 25 bases in the middle. Germline V CDR1 and CDR2: SEHNR, FQNEAQ (reference sequence). The CDR3 here is CASSSFGGTDQPSYGYTF. The CDR3 DNA reads as TGTGCCAGCAGCTCGTTTGGGGGGACGGACCAACCCTCCTATGGCTACACCTTC.

This clonotype has ten or more counts. In DNA form, the CDR3 reads TGCAGCGTTGAGCTAGCGGGGCACCAAGAGACCCAGTACTTC. As protein: CSVELAGHQETQYF. The rearrangement links TRBV29-1 to TRBJ2-5; 9 bases fit TRBD2. Germline trimming cut 3 bases from V and 0 bases from J; bases unmatched to any gene: 2. Per the germline V gene, CDR1 is SQVTM and CDR2 is ANQGSEA. The CDR3 runs to 14 residues.

The chain joins TRBV18 to TRBJ2-7; the D is unclear. Looked up from germline, CDR1 is KGHSH and CDR2 is LQKENI. V shed 5 bases and J shed 2 bases, with 22 bases lying between them. The CDR3 extends over 17 amino acids. CDR3 DNA: TGTGCCAGCTCATGGAGCCCCCGTCGGCCAGCTGCCTACGAGCAGTACTTC. Its protein product is CASSWSPRRPAAYEQYF.

This clonotype showed up just a few times. The J gene is TRBJ2-2, the V gene TRBV4-3, with D uncertain. From germline, CDR1 is LGHNA and CDR2 YSLEER. The CDR3 is made up of 14 amino acids. V was trimmed by 5 bases and J by 8 bases, leaving 15 bases between them. CDR3 protein: CASSSNHLVGELFF. CDR3 in DNA: TGCGCCAGCAGCTCGAACCACTTAGTGGGGGAGCTGTTTTTT.

This clonotype was seen a few times. The chain has TRBV28 and TRBJ2-2; a weak D match, TRBD1 (5 bases). The CDR3 sequence is 15 residues long. CDR1 and CDR2 (germline): MDHEN, SYDVKM. The V and J ends lost 4 bases and 7 bases respectively, with 16 bases between them. CDR3 coding DNA: TGTGCCAGCAGTTCTATAACCAAAGGGGTCGGGGAGCTGTTTTTT. Translating gives CASSSITKGVGELFF.

In its sample, this clonotype was seen a few times. The rearrangement links TRBV24-1 to TRBJ2-7; 8 nucleotides line up with TRBD1. V shed 4 bases, J shed 5 bases, and the junction held 3 bases outside the gene matches. Germline CDR1 KGHDR, CDR2 SFDVKD. The CDR3 extends over 13 amino acids. The CDR3 DNA sequence: TGTGCCACCAGTGACGGGGACAGGAACGAGCAGTACTTC. The encoded protein is CATSDGDRNEQYF.

The chain has TRBV20-1 and TRBJ2-3, with TRBD2 identical over 7 bases. The junction had 19 bases not matched to a gene; V was cut back by 3 bases and J by 4 bases. The CDR3 has 18 amino acids. Germline CDR1 reads DFQATT; CDR2 reads SNEGSKA (reference sequence). CDR3 DNA sequence: TGCAGTGCTAGCGGTTTTCTAGCGGCCGTGGGTATGCCAGATACGCAGTATTTT. It encodes CSASGFLAAVGMPDTQYF.

This clonotype was found many times. The chain uses TRBV21-1 and TRBJ2-1; the table's TRBD2 call for D was not verified on the DNA. TRBV21-1 is a pseudogene locus. The CDR3 has 16 residues. The CDR3 protein is CASSKRPGLACAEQFF. The CDR3 DNA reads TGTGCCAGCAGCAAACGTCCGGGACTAGCGTGTGCTGAGCAGTTCTTC.

This clonotype occurred many times. This sequence joins TRBV20-1 and TRBJ2-3, with 11 bases aligning to TRBD2. Germline CDR1 and CDR2: DFQATT and SNEGSKA (reference sequence). With V trimmed by 5 bases and J by 5 bases, 6 bases remained unmatched. This CDR3 has 14 residues. Here the CDR3 DNA reads TGCAGTGCTCGACTAGCGGGAAGTGTAGATACGCAGTATTTT. It is translated as CSARLAGSVDTQYF.

The chain links TRBV5-1 to TRBJ2-3; 14 bases align to TRBD2. CDR3 size: 18 residues. Germline V gene lookup returns CDR1 SGHRS and CDR2 YFSETQ. After removal of 6 bases from V and 4 bases from J, the junction contained 13 bases not matched to a gene. This CDR3 reads CASNRPGLAGERADTQYF. CDR3 bases: TGCGCCAGCAACCGTCCGGGACTAGCGGGAGAACGGGCAGATACGCAGTATTTT.

This clonotype was counted many times. This chain links TRBV28 with TRBJ1-5; TRBD1 matches 9 bases. The germline gives CDR1 MDHEN, CDR2 SYDVKM. CDR3 length: 15 residues. Trimming cost V 5 bases and J 1 base; bases outside gene matches: 3. The CDR3 sequence is CASSPDRGSNQPQHF. CDR3 DNA sequence: TGTGCCAGCAGTCCCGACAGGGGGAGCAATCAGCCCCAGCATTTT.

This clonotype was detected only a few times. The chain uses TRBV12-3 or TRBV12-4 and TRBJ2-5; D not certain. The CDR3 consists of 15 residues. V was cut by 5 bases and J by 3 bases, with 16 bases left in between. In DNA form, the CDR3 reads TGTGCCAGCAGTCCTTCGGTCACTCCAAAAGAGACCCAGTACTTC. Translating gives CASSPSVTPKETQYF.

This clonotype was detected ten times or more. The V and J genes are TRBV12-3 or TRBV12-4 and TRBJ2-5, with D perhaps matching TRBD1 (6 bases). Trimming pared 7 bases from V and 4 bases from J, leaving 16 bases between. The CDR3 totals 14 residues. In DNA form, the CDR3 reads TGTGCCAGCACCCACAGGGTATCCGGAGAGACCCAGTACTTC. It specifies CASTHRVSGETQYF.

This clonotype came up many times. The chain joins TRBV27 to TRBJ2-1; D gene ambiguous. CDR1 MNHEY and CDR2 SMNVEV come from the germline V gene (reference sequence). The V and J ends lost 4 bases and 4 bases respectively, with 11 bases between them. The CDR3 is 14 amino acids. The chain's CDR3 is CASSSPPRYNEQFF. The CDR3 bases are TGTGCCAGCAGTTCCCCTCCTAGGTACAATGAGCAGTTCTTC.

This clonotype was detected a few times. CDR3: CSARVLGGGYEQYF. CDR3 in DNA: TGCAGTGCTAGAGTCTTAGGGGGGGGCTACGAGCAGTACTTC. The V gene is TRBV20-1, the J gene TRBJ2-7; D possibly corresponds to TRBD2 (7 bases). V gave up 1 base and J gave up 3 bases, with 13 bases separating them. The CDR3 is 14 residues long. CDR1 and CDR2 (germline): DFQATT, SNEGSKA (reference sequence).

This clonotype was picked up many times. The V and J genes are TRBV2 and TRBJ2-7; D remains ambiguous. Germline V gene data show CDR1 as SNHLY and CDR2 as FYNNEI. The CDR3 is made up of 11 amino acids. Trimming cost V 4 bases and J 4 bases, with 5 bases left between them. In DNA, the CDR3 is TGTGCCAGCAGTGGGAAGTACGAGCAGTACTTC. Its translation is CASSGKYEQYF.

At least ten counts were recorded for this clonotype. The rearrangement uses TRBV12-3 or TRBV12-4 and TRBJ2-5; tentatively, D is TRBD2 (6 bases). V was pared by 5 bases and J by 1 base, with 11 bases between. The CDR3 contains 14 residues. As DNA, the CDR3 is TGTGCCAGCAGTCTCTCCGGGAGCCAAGAGACCCAGTACTTC. Translation gives CASSLSGSQETQYF.

This clonotype was detected ten times or more. The rearrangement joins TRBV7-7 to TRBJ2-5; 11 nucleotides line up with TRBD2. This CDR3 is built from 14 residues. Germline V CDR1 and CDR2: SSHAT, FNYEAQ (reference sequence). The CDR3 sequence is CASSTSGIGETQYF. The CDR3 coding sequence is TGTGCTAGTTCGACTAGCGGGATAGGGGAGACCCAGTACTTC.

In its sample, this clonotype was seen a few times. The rearrangement links TRBV7-6 to TRBJ2-5, with 7 bases identical to TRBD2. The CDR3 loop spans 17 amino acids. V lost 6 bases and J lost 4; bases outside the gene matches: 17. Germline values: CDR1 SGHVS, CDR2 FNYEAQ. The CDR3 DNA is TGTGCCAGCAGTCCCCGGCGGGTGCGGGAGAGGGGAGAGACCCAGTACTTC. Its translation: CASSPRRVRERGETQYF.

This chain uses TRBV20-1 with TRBJ1-5, with D unclear. Germline V gene lookup returns CDR1 DFQATT and CDR2 SNEGSKA (reference sequence). The CDR3 is 14 amino acids. V dropped 5 bases and J dropped 0 bases, with 11 bases sitting between them. This CDR3 reads CSAHKAFSNQPQHF. Here the CDR3 DNA reads TGCAGTGCTCATAAAGCTTTTAGCAATCAGCCCCAGCATTTT.